The T cell receptor (beta chain) under discussion was sequenced for a study of PD-1 blockade in classical Hodgkin lymphoma. In the case of this clone: Its antigen is undetermined.

The patients all showed relapse after autologous stem cell transplantation, while their brentuximab vedotin exposure varied. Assay used: immunoSEQ multiplex PCR; TCRdb lists only in-frame clones, some missing. The table records some 20,000 clones, around four fifths of them present only once. Findings and caveats of the study: The diversity seen at baseline in complete responders resembled that of newly diagnosed patients.

The TCR originated in a human donor with classical Hodgkin lymphoma. The sequencing used peripheral blood mononuclear cells (PBMCs), collected before the second cycle of nivolumab.

The CDR3, as DNA: TGTGCCAGCAGCTTAGGGAGGGACTACGAGCAGTACTTC. It encodes CASSLGRDYEQYF. The chain joins TRBV7-2 to TRBJ2-7; possibly TRBD2 for D (6 bases). The V gene's germline CDR1 is SGHTA and CDR2 FQGNSA. V lost 1 base, J lost 3 bases, and 7 bases lay in between. The CDR3 contains 13 residues.